The T cell receptor beta chain under discussion was sequenced for a study of radiotherapy plus CTLA-4 blockade in lung cancer. The germline V gene encodes CDR1 SNHLY and CDR2 FYNNEI. The CDR3 consists of 14 residues. Germline trimming cut 5 bases from V and 5 bases from J; bases unmatched to any gene: 6. Profiling relied on immunoSEQ multiplex PCR, and the TCRdb table lists in-frame clones only, not all of them. In the table there are 70,000 to 100,000 clones, approximately 83% of which are singletons. The study's findings and limits: In blood, tumor-derived TCR clones expanded after radiotherapy plus ipilimumab. Increased serum interferon-beta after radiation also reportedly predicted response strongly.

With regard to this clone: What it binds is unknown.

Sequenced material: peripheral blood, taken from a patient treated with radiotherapy plus ipilimumab. V is TRBV2 and J is TRBJ1-5, with 7 bases identical to TRBD1. This clonotype was sampled from a human donor with non-small cell lung cancer who had a partial response to radiotherapy plus ipilimumab. CDR3 sequence (DNA): TGTGCCAGCAGTCCCGACAGGGACGATCAGCCCCAGCATTTT. This gives the protein CASSPDRDDQPQHF.